This T cell receptor beta chain emerged from a study of blood T cells in healthy people across ages. On the study more broadly: With template switching, about one barcoded beta molecule was captured per two T cells.

Points from the study as a whole: Older individuals had lower TCR beta diversity per million T cells (the decline was roughly linear).

The CDR3 totals 14 residues. In germline, CDR1 is SQVTM, CDR2 ANQGSEA. Trimming pared 6 bases from V and 1 base from J, leaving 13 bases between. Primed by a sample-barcoded 5' primer and a J-beta primer mix, a second PCR proceeded for roughly 7 to 11 cycles. TCRdb used MiXCR to reprocess the 5' RACE reads, holding one entry per CDR3 protein. This table has around 940,000 distinct CDR3 sequences, just over 50% appearing once. Ten or more counts support this clonotype. Its antigen is unknown. Each sample had at least 6 million PBMCs isolated. The chain joins TRBV29-1 to TRBJ2-4; D may be TRBD1 or TRBD2 (6 bases each). Material: blood. This clonotype was obtained from a woman aged 60-75 years in good health. The CDR3 reads CSVTRGQAKNIQYF. The CDR3 DNA follows: TGCAGCGTGACCCGGGGGCAGGCCAAAAACATTCAGTACTTC. Supplemented by reference TRBV29-1 and TRBJ2-4, the full variable domain reads SAVISQKPSRDICQRGTSLTIQCQVDSQVTMMFWYRQQPGQSLTLIATANQGSEATYESGFVIDKFPISRPNLTFSTLTVSNMSPEDSSIYLCSVTRGQAKNIQYFGAGTRLSVL.